The 14 T cell receptor beta chains given below trace back to one sample, sequenced in a study of T cells after yellow fever vaccination. Using its own MiXCR run on the 5' RACE reads, TCRdb lists one record per CDR3 protein. The repertoire has hundreds of thousands of distinct CDR3 sequences, 8.7% of them found once; the top ten carry roughly 18%. The material was PBMCs, obtained on the day of the first yellow fever vaccination. These receptor sequences come from a man between 18 and 29 years old who received the YFV17D yellow fever vaccine.

This clonotype has just a few counts. This sequence joins TRBV10-3 and TRBJ1-5, with D possibly matching TRBD1 (5 bases). Looked up from germline, CDR1 is ENHRY and CDR2 is SYGVKD. The CDR3 runs 13 residues. V was cut by 6 bases and J by 4 bases, with 10 bases left in between. The CDR3 region is CAISADRNQPQHF. The CDR3, as DNA: TGTGCCATCAGCGCAGACAGAAATCAGCCCCAGCATTTT.

This chain links TRBV5-1 with TRBJ1-2, with 8 bases identical to TRBD1. The germline V gene has CDR1 SGHRS and CDR2 YFSETQ. V was pared by 4 bases and J by 5 bases, with 7 bases of the junction left unmatched. The CDR3 sequence is 14 residues long. This chain's CDR3 is CASSVDRGWYGYTF. The CDR3, as DNA: TGCGCCAGCAGCGTCGACAGGGGTTGGTATGGCTACACCTTC.

V and J are TRBV12-3 or TRBV12-4 and TRBJ2-3; tentative D call: TRBD1 (8 bases). CDR3 length equals 15 residues. Trimming took off 7 bases at V and 3 bases at J, with 17 bases between the two ends. The CDR3 DNA follows: TGTGCCAGCACTCACAGGGGGGGGGGAACAGATACGCAGTATTTT. It codes for CASTHRGGGTDTQYF.

This clonotype has just a few counts. The rearrangement uses TRBV4-2 and TRBJ1-1; 8 nucleotides align to TRBD1. V dropped 0 bases and J dropped 6; count of bases not matched to a gene: 9. Per the germline V gene, CDR1 is LGHNA and CDR2 is YNFKEQ. CDR3 size: 16 residues. CDR3 sequence: CASSQDGTRQGSEAFF. For the CDR3, the DNA is TGTGCCAGCAGCCAAGATGGAACTCGACAGGGGTCTGAAGCTTTCTTT.

The chain recombines TRBV30 with TRBJ1-4; no reliable D call. Germline values: CDR1 GTSNPN, CDR2 SVGIG (reference sequence). There are 13 residues in the CDR3. V was clipped by 1 base and J by 8 bases, with 11 bases between them. CDR3 sequence: CAWSEPTEEKLFF. The CDR3 bases are TGTGCCTGGAGTGAGCCGACGGAGGAAAAACTGTTTTTT.

V usage is TRBV2 and J usage is TRBJ2-3; 13 nucleotides match TRBD2. Germline V gives CDR1 SNHLY, CDR2 FYNNEI. There are 17 residues in the CDR3. V dropped 6 bases and J dropped 2; count of bases not matched to a gene: 8. CDR3 sequence (DNA): TGTGCCAGCAGAGGTCGACTAGCGGGGGGCCACACAGATACGCAGTATTTT. Translation gives CASRGRLAGGHTDTQYF.

This clonotype was detected a few times. The chain uses TRBV20-1 and TRBJ2-7; 11 bases fit TRBD2. Trimming at V came to 6 bases and at J to 4 bases, leaving 11 bases not matched to a gene. The CDR3 loop spans 15 amino acids. CDR1 is DFQATT, CDR2 SNEGSKA, per germline (reference sequence). The CDR3 DNA sequence: TGCAGTGCGATCGGAAGACTAGCGGGGAGGTACGAGCAGTACTTC. Protein: CSAIGRLAGRYEQYF.

This clonotype was detected ten times or more. The chain has TRBV5-1 and TRBJ2-1; 7 nucleotides agree with TRBD1. V dropped 4 bases and J dropped 5; count of bases not matched to a gene: 6. The CDR3 totals 14 residues. Germline CDR1 and CDR2: SGHRS and YFSETQ. The CDR3 nucleotides read TGCGCCAGCAGCCTGACGGGGACAGACAATGAGCAGTTCTTC. Amino acid sequence: CASSLTGTDNEQFF.

The genes are TRBV4-1 and TRBJ2-5; TRBD2 matches at 10 bases. The J segment lost 6 bases and the V segment lost 5 bases, leaving 6 bases of the junction unmatched. CDR1 and CDR2 from the germline V gene are MGHRA and YSYEKL. The CDR3 length is 14 residues. The CDR3 sequence is CASSGTSAMQTQYF. CDR3 in DNA: TGCGCCAGCAGCGGGACTAGCGCAATGCAGACCCAGTACTTC.

This clonotype was counted at least ten times. J is TRBJ1-6 and V is TRBV5-1; no clear D. Germline V gene data show CDR1 as SGHRS and CDR2 as YFSETQ. CDR3 length equals 15 residues. Trimming stripped 0 bases from V and 7 bases from J, with 11 bases between. As DNA, the CDR3 is TGCGCCAGCAGCTTGGTCTCTCCGGGAAATTCACCCCTCCACTTT. Translating gives CASSLVSPGNSPLHF. The whole variable domain, filled in from reference TRBV5-1 and TRBJ1-6, reads KAGVTQTPRYLIKTRGQQVTLSCSPISGHRSVSWYQQTPGQGLQFLFEYFSETQRNKGNFPGRFSGRQFSNSRSEMNVSTLELGDSALYLCASSLVSPGNSPLHFGNGTRLTVT.

This clonotype occurred a few times. The CDR3 bases are TGCGCCAGCAGCCAAGAACGGCGCGGGGGAGTTACAGATACGCAGTATTTT. It codes for CASSQERRGGVTDTQYF. This rearrangement joins TRBV4-3 to TRBJ2-3, with 7 bases aligning to TRBD2. The CDR3 covers 17 residues. Germline V gives CDR1 LGHNA, CDR2 YSLEER. With 0 bases clipped from V and 3 bases from J, the junction kept 9 bases outside the gene matches.

V and J are TRBV20-1 and TRBJ2-7; 12 bases align to TRBD1. Germline trimming cut 4 bases from V and 5 bases from J; bases unmatched to any gene: 9. The CDR3 spans 15 residues. CDR1 is DFQATT, CDR2 SNEGSKA, per germline (reference sequence). The CDR3 protein is CSATTPGTGGNEQYF. The CDR3 DNA follows: TGCAGTGCTACTACCCCCGGGACAGGGGGCAACGAGCAGTACTTC.

The sample holds a few counts of this clonotype. This CDR3 reads CASSGGGADTQYF. The CDR3 DNA reads TGCGCCAGCAGCGGAGGGGGGGCGGATACGCAGTATTTT. This rearrangement joins TRBV5-1 to TRBJ2-3; possible D gene TRBD2, 7 bases. CDR3 length: 13 residues. Germline assignment: CDR1 SGHRS and CDR2 YFSETQ. The germline V and J ends were trimmed by 4 bases and 6 bases, with 12 bases remaining between them.

This chain uses TRBV4-2 with TRBJ2-5; 10 bases are a match to TRBD2. CDR1 LGHNA and CDR2 YNFKEQ come from the germline V gene. V was clipped by 2 bases and J by 5 bases; unmatched bases: 8. The length of the CDR3 is 16 residues. The CDR3: CASSQKPAGGVETQYF. CDR3 DNA: TGTGCCAGCAGCCAAAAGCCAGCGGGGGGGGTCGAGACCCAGTACTTC.